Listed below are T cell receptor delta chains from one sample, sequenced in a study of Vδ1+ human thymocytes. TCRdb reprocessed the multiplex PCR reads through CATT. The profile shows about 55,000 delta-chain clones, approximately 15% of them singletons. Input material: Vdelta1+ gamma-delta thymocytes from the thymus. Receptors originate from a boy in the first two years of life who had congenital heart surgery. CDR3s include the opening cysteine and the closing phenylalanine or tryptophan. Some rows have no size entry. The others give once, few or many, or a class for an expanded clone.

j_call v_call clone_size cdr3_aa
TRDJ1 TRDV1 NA CALGDLLWSRTGGIPYTDKLIF
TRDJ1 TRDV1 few CALGARLPRMGTDKLIF
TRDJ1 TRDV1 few CALGDLPPTGDKLIF
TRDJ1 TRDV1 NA CALGAISPYTDKLIF
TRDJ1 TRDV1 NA CALGEPCTGGLYTDKLIF
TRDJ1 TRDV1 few CALGGLFLGATALYTDKLIF
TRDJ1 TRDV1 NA CALGEPSRGDKLIF
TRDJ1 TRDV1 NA CALGEVGPGALIF
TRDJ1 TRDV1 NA CALGAPHRGGDPDKLIF
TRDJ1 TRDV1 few CALGGLPPTGGISLTDKLIF
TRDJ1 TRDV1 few CALGESTAFLPYWVVSDKLIF
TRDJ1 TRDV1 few CALGERRGYTGRLTPADKLIF
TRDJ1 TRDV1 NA CALGGDFLIPVRSSPYTDKLIF
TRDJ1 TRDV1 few CALGDKSGGYKYTDKLIF
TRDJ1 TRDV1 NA CALGEGLLPLSYTDKLIF
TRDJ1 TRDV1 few CALGELVVLGAPYTDKLIF
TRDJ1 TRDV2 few CACGGLTGGYLTDKLIF
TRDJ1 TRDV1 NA CALGAFYSLGTDKLIF
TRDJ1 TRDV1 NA CALGERRILPDTGGPDKLIF
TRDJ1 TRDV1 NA CALGEPIPLLGGPTDKLIF
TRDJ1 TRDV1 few CALGEPLADWGPYTDKLIF
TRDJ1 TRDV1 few CALGDNSGISTKLIF
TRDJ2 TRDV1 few CALGEHTGGHPLTAQLFF
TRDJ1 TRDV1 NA CALGKPPEGDTDKLIF
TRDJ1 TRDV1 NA CALERPHLLGDTNGTDKLIF
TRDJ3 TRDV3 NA CAFPLLGDNSAWDTRQMFF
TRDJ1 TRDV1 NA CALGEPISRGGGRYTDKLIF
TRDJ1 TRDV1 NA CALGDSFLGVYTDKLIF
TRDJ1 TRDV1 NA CALGERVGYRLGVYTDKLIF
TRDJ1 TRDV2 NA CACSKGGDTAKPMGGIF
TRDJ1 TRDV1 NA CALGELAKWWGISPTPYTDKLIF
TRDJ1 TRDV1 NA CALGDTFLRGFGKLIF
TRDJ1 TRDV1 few CALGELPFLLDGGYRYTDKLIF
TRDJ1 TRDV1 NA CALGEPRGLLHWETDKLIF
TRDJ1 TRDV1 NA CALGELRPDLLGDKLIF
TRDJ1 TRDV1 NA CALGRPSETGGFPSYTDKLIF
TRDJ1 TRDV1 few CALGELVPGEWNLTDKLIF
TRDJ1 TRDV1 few CALGASGLYWGITDKLIF
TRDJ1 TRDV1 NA CALGELDPPGLLDKLIF
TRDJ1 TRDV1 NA CALGEVFLRGLGDTYKHIF